This T cell receptor (beta chain) is drawn from a study of T cell responses to AZD1222 COVID-19 vaccine. Turning to the study itself: Recipients boosted at about 4 weeks or about 12 weeks are pooled.

CDR1 and CDR2 (germline): SGHTA, FQGNSA. Trimming cost V 7 bases and J 9 bases, with 19 bases left between them. The CDR3 length is 15 residues. Findings and limits, study-wide: Repertoires in all cases were sampled only once the peak T cell response had passed.

Here immunoSEQ multiplex PCR was the method, and the copy in TCRdb shows in-frame clones only, minus some. The sample includes around 150,000 clones, 90% of them seen just once. This clone was seen only once. Its antigen is unidentified. The material was peripheral blood, obtained on day 0 of AZD1222 vaccination. This sequence joins TRBV7-2 and TRBJ1-6, with D perhaps TRBD1 (6 bases). The receptor was isolated from an adult in good health. CDR3 protein: CASIPDPGRGSPLHF. In nucleotides, the CDR3 is TGTGCCAGCATCCCCGATCCCGGCAGGGGTTCACCCCTCCACTTT.